The entry below describes one TCR beta chain. This sample stems from a study of blood T cell repertoires in COVID-19. Researchers sorted participants into cohorts using their self-reported clinical history. The data were produced by immunoSEQ multiplex PCR, yet TCRdb's version contains in-frame clones alone and is incomplete. The sample yields 300,000 to 400,000 clones, around nine tenths seen once. CDR3 size: 13 residues. V lost 2 bases and J lost 4, with 8 bases in between. Germline V CDR1 and CDR2: SGHDN, FVKESK. The sequenced material came from PBMCs or T cells enriched from blood (not recorded which). This clonotype was sampled from a woman under 40 with acute COVID-19. V gene TRBV14 combines with J gene TRBJ1-2; the D is unclear. The CDR3: CASSQTTSYGYTF. The CDR3 coding sequence is TGTGCCAGCAGCCAAACTACATCCTATGGCTACACCTTC.